This is a list of T cell receptor beta chains from one sample in a study of blood T cell repertoires in COVID-19. The data were produced by immunoSEQ multiplex PCR, yet TCRdb's version contains in-frame clones alone and is incomplete. Among about 250,000 clones, 85% to 90% were seen once, and the ten largest hold more than 1.5%. What was sequenced was PBMCs or T cells enriched from blood (not recorded which). The receptors derive from a man aged 35-49 years who had recovered from COVID-19. Each CDR3 is given with its conserved first and last residue. Fields, in order: V gene, J gene, clone size, CDR3 protein. Clone sizes are given selectively: once, few, many, or a class where the clone is expanded.

v_call: TRBV14; j_call: TRBJ1-6; clone_size: few; cdr3_aa: CASSQTTVNSPLHF
v_call: TRBV2; j_call: TRBJ2-5; clone_size: .; cdr3_aa: CASSAGRLQETQYF
v_call: TRBV5-4; j_call: TRBJ2-5; clone_size: .; cdr3_aa: CASSRGQGAPETQYF
v_call: TRBV24-1; j_call: TRBJ2-3; clone_size: .; cdr3_aa: CATSDARGVSTDTQYF
v_call: TRBV15; j_call: TRBJ2-6; clone_size: .; cdr3_aa: CATSRDREAGANVLTF
v_call: TRBV4-3; j_call: TRBJ1-5; clone_size: .; cdr3_aa: CASSQVIDGENRTWQPQHF
v_call: TRBV7-2; j_call: TRBJ1-2; clone_size: .; cdr3_aa: CASSSVGRGVGGYTF
v_call: TRBV18; j_call: TRBJ2-1; clone_size: .; cdr3_aa: CASSQTSDNEQFF
v_call: TRBV30; j_call: TRBJ2-3; clone_size: many; cdr3_aa: CAWSSLTGRDLLHTDTQYF
v_call: TRBV5-1; j_call: TRBJ2-1; clone_size: .; cdr3_aa: CASSFWGRDEQFF
v_call: TRBV6-2/TRBV6-3; j_call: TRBJ1-2; clone_size: .; cdr3_aa: CASSSGHHGNYGYTF
v_call: TRBV7-2; j_call: TRBJ2-5; clone_size: few; cdr3_aa: CASSLVFGGASEETQYF
v_call: TRBV10-3; j_call: TRBJ1-6; clone_size: .; cdr3_aa: CAISPGASQNSPLHF
v_call: TRBV28; j_call: TRBJ1-5; clone_size: .; cdr3_aa: CASRQWALLRGQPQHF
v_call: TRBV28; j_call: TRBJ2-2; clone_size: .; cdr3_aa: CASSLDGTPNTGELFF
v_call: TRBV9; j_call: TRBJ2-2; clone_size: .; cdr3_aa: CASSVWQNTGELFF
v_call: TRBV30; j_call: TRBJ2-7; clone_size: .; cdr3_aa: CASNSGSTYEQYF
v_call: TRBV28; j_call: TRBJ1-4; clone_size: .; cdr3_aa: CASSSGGAINEKLFF
v_call: TRBV29-1; j_call: TRBJ1-3; clone_size: .; cdr3_aa: CSVGQGGSGNTIYF
v_call: TRBV15; j_call: TRBJ1-2; clone_size: .; cdr3_aa: CATRVGAALRGYTF
v_call: TRBV7-6; j_call: TRBJ2-7; clone_size: .; cdr3_aa: CASSPGGQPEREQYF
v_call: TRBV9; j_call: TRBJ2-1; clone_size: .; cdr3_aa: CASSVDGGDEQFF
v_call: TRBV6-1; j_call: TRBJ2-1; clone_size: .; cdr3_aa: CASSALAGALSYNEQFF
v_call: TRBV3-1/TRBV3-2; j_call: TRBJ1-2; clone_size: .; cdr3_aa: CASSQRHTGERYGYTF
v_call: TRBV7-6; j_call: TRBJ2-3; clone_size: .; cdr3_aa: CASSLASGGSLADTQYF
v_call: TRBV28; j_call: TRBJ2-7; clone_size: .; cdr3_aa: CASSPGAASGRDEQYF